This is a list of T cell receptor beta chains from one sample in a study of shared clonotypes between healthy human individuals. Clones were read by immunoSEQ multiplex PCR, and TCRdb kept only the in-frame ones, dropping some. Of 2 million to 2.5 million clones listed, over 85% were seen once; the top ten hold under 0.45%. Source material: naive CD4+ T cells from PBMCs. Receptor source: a man younger than 35 in good health. Some clones in this sample may be carry-over from other donors' samples. CDR3s include the opening cysteine and the closing phenylalanine or tryptophan. Fields, in order: V gene, clone size, D gene, J gene, CDR3 protein, CDR3 DNA. D genes are given only for firm matches. Not all rows give a size; the values are once, few, many and, for expanded clones, a class.

TRBV11-2	-	-	TRBJ2-1	CASSLDSPVLPRNNEQFF	TGTGCCAGCAGCTTAGATTCACCTGTACTCCCCCGCAACAATGAGCAGTTCTTC
TRBV5-1	-	TRBD2	TRBJ2-1	CASHPGGALGNEQFF	TGCGCCAGCCACCCCGGGGGGGCATTGGGCAATGAGCAGTTCTTC
TRBV7-9	-	TRBD2	TRBJ2-7	CASSLAGAGGQYF	TGTGCCAGCAGCTTAGCGGGCGCGGGAGGGCAGTACTTC
TRBV25-1	-	-	TRBJ2-2	CASSLRPTGSGELFF	TGTGCCAGCAGTTTACGCCCGACAGGTTCCGGGGAGCTGTTTTTT
TRBV5-1	-	-	TRBJ1-4	CASSFGRTNEKLFF	TGCGCCAGCAGCTTTGGACGGACTAATGAAAAACTGTTTTTT
TRBV2	-	-	TRBJ2-2	CASRRAQNTGELFF	TGTGCCAGCAGGAGGGCCCAGAACACCGGGGAGCTGTTTTTT
TRBV7-3	once	-	TRBJ2-1	CASSLMAGPYNEQFF	TGTGCCAGCAGCTTAATGGCCGGGCCCTACAATGAGCAGTTCTTC
TRBV27	-	-	TRBJ1-4	CASMRGLGEKLFF	TGTGCCAGCATGCGAGGGCTGGGAGAAAAACTGTTTTTT
TRBV11-2	-	TRBD1	TRBJ2-5	CASSRDRAYQETQYF	TGTGCCAGCAGCCGGGACAGGGCTTACCAAGAGACCCAGTACTTC
TRBV5-1	-	TRBD1	TRBJ1-1	CASSYGQGAFRTEAFF	TGCGCCAGCAGTTATGGACAGGGGGCGTTCAGGACTGAAGCTTTCTTT
TRBV7-2	once	-	TRBJ2-1	CASSHRDQTYNEQFF	TGTGCCAGCAGCCATCGGGACCAAACCTACAATGAGCAGTTCTTC
TRBV7-2	-	TRBD1	TRBJ2-5	CASSPAGGRETQYF	TGTGCCAGCAGCCCCGCAGGGGGCAGGGAGACCCAGTACTTC
TRBV5-1	-	TRBD2	TRBJ2-1	CASSLGGLASYNEQFF	TGCGCCAGCAGCTTGGGGGGACTAGCCTCCTACAATGAGCAGTTCTTC
TRBV28	-	-	TRBJ2-3	CASSWAGTQWEDTQYF	TGTGCCAGCAGTTGGGCCGGGACCCAATGGGAAGATACGCAGTATTTT
TRBV7-2	-	TRBD2	TRBJ2-7	CASRGGTYEQYF	TGTGCCAGCAGGGGGGGGACCTACGAGCAGTACTTC
TRBV5-1	-	TRBD1	TRBJ2-7	CASSPGTGHYEQYF	TGCGCCAGCAGCCCGGGGACAGGGCACTACGAGCAGTACTTC
TRBV5-1	-	-	TRBJ1-2	CASSLRQNYGYTF	TGCGCCAGCAGCTTAAGGCAGAACTATGGCTACACCTTC
TRBV6-6	-	-	TRBJ2-7	CASSSVAYEQYF	TGTGCCAGCAGTTCAGTAGCGTACGAGCAGTACTTC
TRBV5-1	-	-	TRBJ2-5	CASSLAGNQETQYF	TGCGCCAGCAGCTTGGCGGGGAACCAAGAGACCCAGTACTTC
TRBV10-3	-	TRBD1	TRBJ2-1	CAISEGQGVAGNEQFF	TGTGCCATCAGTGAGGGGCAGGGGGTCGCCGGGAATGAGCAGTTCTTC
TRBV9	-	-	TRBJ1-3	CASSAYPNRASGNTIYF	TGTGCCAGCAGCGCATACCCCAATCGAGCTTCTGGAAACACCATATATTTT
TRBV2	-	-	TRBJ2-5	CASRGETQYF	TGTGCCAGCAGGGGAGAGACCCAGTACTTC
TRBV6-1	-	-	TRBJ1-4	CASSGRGDEKLFF	TGTGCCAGCAGTGGGCGTGGGGATGAAAAACTGTTTTTT
TRBV25-1	-	TRBD2	TRBJ2-3	CASRTKLSGGTDTQYF	TGTGCCAGCAGAACCAAACTGAGCGGGGGCACAGATACGCAGTATTTT
TRBV7-2	-	TRBD2	TRBJ2-3	CASSLGLADTDTQYF	TGTGCCAGCAGCTTAGGACTAGCAGACACAGATACGCAGTATTTT
TRBV29-1	-	-	TRBJ2-1	CSVVGTSFSYNEQFF	TGCAGCGTTGTTGGCACCTCGTTCTCCTACAATGAGCAGTTCTTC
TRBV4-1	-	TRBD2	TRBJ2-3	CASSQGGGSAETTQYF	TGCGCCAGCAGCCAAGGGGGCGGGAGCGCTGAGACGACGCAGTATTTT
TRBV7-2	-	-	TRBJ2-5	CASSYYSYQETQYF	TGTGCCAGCAGCTATTACAGCTACCAAGAGACCCAGTACTTC
TRBV11-2	-	TRBD1	TRBJ1-2	CASSLDRAGGRGYTF	TGTGCCAGCAGCTTAGATCGGGCAGGGGGGCGTGGCTACACCTTC
TRBV5-1	-	-	TRBJ2-7	CASSPSSGLSSYEQYF	TGCGCCAGCAGCCCGAGCAGCGGGCTTAGCTCCTACGAGCAGTACTTC